This T cell receptor beta chain was sequenced for a study of metastatic and nonmetastatic thyroid tumors. Every patient underwent thyroid surgery untreated. V was pared by 5 bases and J by 0 bases, with 11 bases between. Germline-derived CDR1 and CDR2 are MNHEY and SMNVEV (reference sequence). CDR3 size: 15 residues. TCRdb reanalyzed the PCR reads via MiXCR. The data hold 10,000 to 15,000 clones, with around a quarter observed a single time. By sample share, this clone is medium-sized. The TCR comes from a female donor with papillary thyroid cancer or a benign thyroid nodule (not recorded which). Some clones in this sample may be carry-over from other donors' samples. V usage is TRBV27 and J usage is TRBJ1-5; tentative D call: TRBD1 (6 bases). The source material was blood. In DNA, the CDR3 is TGTGCCAGCAGTAGGACAGCCCATAGCAATCAGCCCCAGCATTTT. Encoded protein: CASSRTAHSNQPQHF.